Below are 30 T cell receptor beta chains sequenced from a single sample in a study of radiotherapy plus CTLA-4 blockade in lung cancer. Sequencing was performed with immunoSEQ multiplex PCR; in TCRdb, only in-frame clones are kept and a portion is missing. The sample has approximately 49,000 clones, 80% to 90% seen once. Sequenced material: peripheral blood, taken from a patient treated with radiotherapy plus ipilimumab. Receptors originate from a human donor with non-small cell lung cancer whose response to radiotherapy plus ipilimumab could not be evaluated.

The chain links TRBV15 to TRBJ1-4, with D maybe TRBD1 (6 bases). Germline values: CDR1 LNHNV, CDR2 YYDKDF (reference sequence). The V gene lost 3 bases and the J gene lost 5 bases, with 10 bases spanning the gap. The CDR3 is 14 amino acids. This CDR3 is CATSRDSKNEKLFF. CDR3 bases: TGTGCCACCAGCAGGGACAGCAAAAATGAAAAACTGTTTTTT.

The chain couples TRBV9 to TRBJ2-1; 9 nucleotides match TRBD2. The germline CDR1 and CDR2 sequences are SGDLS and YYNGEE. The CDR3 sequence is 15 residues long. The junction had 17 bases not matched to a gene; V was cut back by 7 bases and J by 12 bases. The CDR3 DNA sequence: TGTGCCAGCCCCGGGGCTAGCGGGACCGAAATGGGGCAGTTCTTC. It is translated as CASPGASGTEMGQFF.

V is TRBV28 and J is TRBJ2-2; 8 bases are a match to TRBD1. Germline V gene data show CDR1 as MDHEN and CDR2 as SYDVKM. V lost 5 bases and J lost 4; bases outside the gene matches: 6. The CDR3 runs to 15 residues. CDR3 sequence (DNA): TGTGCCAGCAGTCGAGGGGACAGGCCCACCGGGGAGCTGTTTTTT. It yields the protein CASSRGDRPTGELFF.

This chain connects TRBV9 to TRBJ2-1, with D perhaps matching TRBD1 (5 bases). The V gene's germline CDR1 is SGDLS and CDR2 YYNGEE. Trimming cost V 0 bases and J 6 bases, with 13 bases left between them. The CDR3 is 15 amino acids. In DNA form, the CDR3 reads TGTGCCAGCAGCGTAGGGTGGGGCGCAGGCAATGAGCAGTTCTTC. Protein product: CASSVGWGAGNEQFF.

The CDR3 bases are TGTGCCAGCAGCCCGGACTGGTTGGAGGGCTACACCTTC. Protein: CASSPDWLEGYTF. This sequence joins TRBV28 and TRBJ1-2, with D hard to call. Germline CDR1 reads MDHEN; CDR2 reads SYDVKM. V was trimmed by 6 bases and J by 8 bases, leaving 16 bases between them. The CDR3 sequence is 13 residues long.

The chain employs TRBV9 and TRBJ2-5; 9 bases match TRBD1. After removal of 2 bases from V and 5 bases from J, the junction contained 4 bases not matched to a gene. The CDR3 has 14 residues. Germline V gives CDR1 SGDLS, CDR2 YYNGEE. CDR3 in amino acids: CASSVTGGWETQYF. The CDR3 DNA reads as TGTGCCAGCAGCGTGACAGGGGGATGGGAGACCCAGTACTTC.

This chain links TRBV6-5 with TRBJ1-5; D uncertain. CDR1 is MNHEY and CDR2 is SVGAGI in the germline V gene. V gave up 6 bases and J gave up 5 bases, with 11 bases separating them. The CDR3 runs to 13 residues. CDR3 loop: CASSPSGYQPQHF. The CDR3 DNA sequence: TGTGCCAGCAGCCCAAGTGGCTATCAGCCCCAGCATTTT.

The rearrangement links TRBV7-9 to TRBJ1-3; D might be TRBD1 (5 bases). The V gene lost 5 bases and the J gene lost 2 bases, with 13 bases spanning the gap. Looked up from germline, CDR1 is SEHNR and CDR2 is FQNEAQ (reference sequence). The CDR3 is 15 amino acids. CDR3 DNA: TGTGCCAGCAGCGGTCAGGGTTTACCTGGAAACACCATATATTTT. It yields the protein CASSGQGLPGNTIYF.

The chain employs TRBV7-9 and TRBJ2-2, with 14 bases identical to TRBD2. Germline loops: CDR1 SEHNR, CDR2 FQNEAQ (reference sequence). This CDR3 has 17 residues. V gave up 5 bases and J gave up 5 bases; unmatched junction bases: 7. The CDR3 DNA follows: TGTGCCAGCAGCGGGGGACTAGCGGGAGTGGGGACCGGGGAGCTGTTTTTT. Encoded protein: CASSGGLAGVGTGELFF.

V gene TRBV4-1 combines with J gene TRBJ2-5; TRBD2 matches 12 bases. The V gene's germline CDR1 is MGHRA and CDR2 YSYEKL. The CDR3 is 15 amino acids. The ends lost 6 bases at V and 5 bases at J; junction bases unmatched: 7. The CDR3 DNA sequence: TGCGCCAGCAGTGGACTAGCGGGAAAAGGGGAGACCCAGTACTTC. It encodes CASSGLAGKGETQYF.

The rearrangement uses TRBV27 and TRBJ2-3, with D perhaps TRBD1 (6 bases). The germline V gene has CDR1 MNHEY and CDR2 SMNVEV (reference sequence). The CDR3 is 15 residues long. V lost 3 bases to trimming and J lost 0 bases, with 10 bases between them. For the CDR3, the DNA is TGTGCCAGCAGTTTCTACAGGGCAAGCACAGATACGCAGTATTTT. Its translation: CASSFYRASTDTQYF.

In its sample, this clone was seen once. The chain links TRBV19 to TRBJ2-2; no definite D call. The CDR3 is 14 residues long. Germline CDR1 is LNHDA and CDR2 is SQIVND (reference sequence). V lost 5 bases and J 0 bases, leaving 7 bases between the germline ends. CDR3 bases: TGTGCCAGTAGTCTCCACACGAACACCGGGGAGCTGTTTTTT. Translating gives CASSLHTNTGELFF.

The chain combines TRBV28 with TRBJ2-3; 10 bases agree with TRBD2. The germline V gene encodes CDR1 MDHEN and CDR2 SYDVKM. The CDR3 is made up of 16 amino acids. V was clipped by 6 bases and J by 2 bases; unmatched bases: 8. The CDR3 nucleotides read TGTGCCAGCAGCGCGCGAACTAGCGGGAACACAGATACGCAGTATTTT. As protein: CASSARTSGNTDTQYF.

The sample holds one count of this clone. The V and J genes are TRBV15 and TRBJ2-6; TRBD1 matches at 11 bases. The CDR3 consists of 19 residues. Germline-derived CDR1 and CDR2 are LNHNV and YYDKDF (reference sequence). With V trimmed by 7 bases and J by 1 base, 12 bases remained unmatched. The CDR3 reads CATTPQQGQGVSGANVLTF. In nucleotides, the CDR3 is TGTGCCACCACCCCCCAACAGGGACAGGGGGTGTCTGGGGCCAACGTCCTGACTTTC.

The chain couples TRBV28 to TRBJ1-1, with a weak D call TRBD1 (6 bases). From germline, CDR1 is MDHEN and CDR2 SYDVKM. V lost 7 bases to trimming and J lost 1 base, with 16 bases between them. This CDR3 spans 15 amino acids. In DNA form, the CDR3 reads TGTGCCAGCAAAAATAGGGGGGGCTGGAACACTGAAGCTTTCTTT. It codes for CASKNRGGWNTEAFF.

The J gene is TRBJ2-7, the V gene TRBV7-2, with TRBD1 matching over 8 bases. Germline V gene data show CDR1 as SGHTA and CDR2 as FQGNSA. The CDR3 extends over 14 amino acids. The V gene end was trimmed by 5 bases and the J gene end by 5 bases; junction bases not matched to a gene: 8. In DNA form, the CDR3 reads TGTGCCAGCAGCCTGAGACAGGGGAGAAACGAGCAGTACTTC. It is translated as CASSLRQGRNEQYF.

The sample holds a few counts of this clone. The chain combines TRBV4-1 with TRBJ2-4, with 9 bases matching TRBD2. V lost 5 bases to trimming and J lost 7 bases; unmatched junction nucleotides: 6. This CDR3 is 14 amino acids long. CDR1 is MGHRA and CDR2 is YSYEKL in the germline V gene. CDR3 residues: CASSYSGSDNIQYF. The DNA of the CDR3 is TGCGCCAGCAGCTATAGCGGGAGCGACAACATTCAGTACTTC.

This clone showed up just a few times. One junction end does not reproduce the germline sequence, and a read error may be involved. This chain joins TRBV4-2 and TRBJ2-1; 13 bases map to TRBD2. Germline CDR1 LGHNA, CDR2 YNFKEQ. The length of the CDR3 is 15 residues. Here the CDR3 reads CASIQGLAGVNEQFF. The CDR3 DNA reads as TGTGCCAGCATCCAAGGACTAGCGGGAGTCAATGAGCAGTTCTTC.

V is TRBV9 and J is TRBJ2-7; D not resolved. This CDR3 has 15 amino acids. CDR1 and CDR2 from the germline V gene are SGDLS and YYNGEE. Trimming shortened V by 3 bases and J by 1 base, and 14 bases separated the two germline ends. The CDR3 here is CASSATHTPSYEQYF. As DNA, the CDR3 is TGTGCCAGCAGCGCCACCCATACACCGTCCTACGAGCAGTACTTC.

V usage is TRBV7-9 and J usage is TRBJ2-3; D is unresolved. CDR3 length: 16 residues. The V gene lost 0 bases and the J gene lost 4 bases, with 14 bases spanning the gap. Germline lookup yields CDR1 SEHNR and CDR2 FQNEAQ (reference sequence). The CDR3 DNA is TGTGCCAGCAGCTTAGCCCAATTTTTGGGCGCAGATACGCAGTATTTT. It yields the protein CASSLAQFLGADTQYF.

The chain joins TRBV4-1 to TRBJ1-3; D perhaps matches TRBD1 (5 bases). Trimming shortened V by 4 bases and J by 0 bases, and 16 bases separated the two germline ends. CDR1 is MGHRA, CDR2 YSYEKL, per germline. The CDR3 runs 17 residues. The CDR3 nucleotides read TGCGCCAGCAGCCGGGGCGGAATAATACTCTCTGGAAACACCATATATTTT. It codes for CASSRGGIILSGNTIYF.

This clone appeared once. The chain carries TRBV19 and TRBJ2-1, with a tentative D call TRBD1 (6 bases). CDR1 and CDR2 from the germline V gene are LNHDA and SQIVND (reference sequence). Deletions cut 2 bases from V and 4 bases from J, with 9 bases between. The CDR3 sequence is 14 residues long. The CDR3 reads CASSISQGYNEQFF. CDR3 nucleotide sequence: TGTGCCAGTAGTATATCACAGGGATACAATGAGCAGTTCTTC.

This clone was detected a few times. The chain uses TRBV6-5 and TRBJ1-3; TRBD1 matches at 7 bases. Germline loops: CDR1 MNHEY, CDR2 SVGAGI. The CDR3 covers 15 residues. The ends lost 6 bases at V and 0 bases at J; junction bases unmatched: 5. This chain's CDR3 is CASSVQGLSGNTIYF. The CDR3 nucleotides are TGTGCCAGCAGCGTACAGGGGCTCTCTGGAAACACCATATATTTT.

The V and J genes are TRBV4-2 and TRBJ2-2; TRBD2 matches 13 bases. Germline V CDR1 and CDR2: LGHNA, YNFKEQ. The CDR3 is made up of 18 amino acids. Trimming cost V 1 base and J 3 bases; bases outside gene matches: 5. In DNA form, the CDR3 reads TGTGCCAGCAGCCAAGGACGAGGACTAGCGGGAGACACCGGGGAGCTGTTTTTT. Amino acid sequence: CASSQGRGLAGDTGELFF.

The chain uses TRBV28 and TRBJ1-5; D remains unclear. Germline lookup yields CDR1 MDHEN and CDR2 SYDVKM. With 4 bases removed from V and 7 bases from J, the gap between germline ends came to 5 bases. The CDR3 loop spans 11 amino acids. The CDR3 bases are TGTGCCAGCAGTTCTCGGCAGCCCCAGCATTTT. As protein: CASSSRQPQHF.

The chain combines TRBV5-4 with TRBJ2-7, with TRBD1 matching over 11 bases. The CDR3 is 15 residues long. Trimming cost V 4 bases and J 4 bases; bases outside gene matches: 7. From germline, CDR1 is SGHNT and CDR2 YYREEE (reference sequence). The CDR3 loop reads CASSGGTGGLYEQYF. CDR3 bases: TGTGCCAGCAGCGGTGGGACAGGGGGACTATACGAGCAGTACTTC.

This clone was picked up one time. The chain joins TRBV6-5 to TRBJ1-2; unclear D gene. Germline-derived CDR1 and CDR2 are MNHEY and SVGAGI. This CDR3 contains 13 residues. The ends were cut back, 5 bases at V and 3 bases at J, with 10 bases in the middle. Here the CDR3 reads CASSRGRDYGYTF. As DNA, the CDR3 is TGTGCCAGCAGTCGTGGGAGGGACTATGGCTACACCTTC.

This clone was seen just once. The rearrangement links TRBV10-3 to TRBJ2-5, with 7 positions matching TRBD1. The germline gives CDR1 ENHRY, CDR2 SYGVKD. CDR3 length equals 15 residues. The V gene end was trimmed by 4 bases and the J gene end by 4 bases; junction bases not matched to a gene: 9. CDR3 sequence reads: CAISGGQGDGETQYF. CDR3 nucleotides: TGTGCCATCAGTGGGGGGCAGGGGGATGGAGAGACCCAGTACTTC.

The chain uses TRBV9 and TRBJ2-1; 9 nucleotides align to TRBD1. This CDR3 spans 14 amino acids. CDR1 and CDR2 (germline): SGDLS, YYNGEE. The V gene end was trimmed by 0 bases and the J gene end by 9 bases; junction bases not matched to a gene: 4. This chain's CDR3 is CASSVGQGVGEQFF. The CDR3 coding sequence is TGTGCCAGCAGCGTAGGACAGGGGGTTGGTGAGCAGTTCTTC.

The CDR3 bases are TGTGCCAGCAGCTTATTTTCAGGGGGCGGAAACACCATATATTTT. Protein: CASSLFSGGGNTIYF. The chain combines TRBV11-2 with TRBJ1-3; 8 nucleotides match TRBD1. The CDR3 sequence is 15 residues long. The V segment lost 2 bases and the J segment 4 bases; nucleotides outside the gene matches: 4. Germline V gene lookup returns CDR1 SGHAT and CDR2 FQNNGV.